The 10 T cell receptor beta chains presented below share a single source sample, sequenced in a study of blood T cell repertoires in COVID-19. Some clones are missing from TCRdb's copy, which holds only in-frame ones; the method was immunoSEQ multiplex PCR. The sample lists about 250,000 clones; 80% to 90% were seen once. Sequencing input: PBMCs or T cells enriched from blood (not recorded which). Source of these receptors: a woman in her 40s who had been exposed to COVID-19.

The V call is TRBV5-1, the J call TRBJ1-1, with D unclear. CDR1 and CDR2 from the germline V gene are SGHRS and YFSETQ. The CDR3 has 14 residues. V was trimmed by 5 bases and J by 3 bases, leaving 14 bases between them. The chain's CDR3 is CASSPQRTYTEAFF. The CDR3 nucleotides read TGCGCCAGCAGTCCACAGAGAACTTACACTGAAGCTTTCTTT.

This chain uses TRBV6-5 with TRBJ1-1, with a tentative D call TRBD1 (6 bases). Germline loops: CDR1 MNHEY, CDR2 SVGAGI. Trimming removed 6 bases at V and 5 bases at J, with 19 bases between. CDR3 length: 15 amino acids. The CDR3 loop reads CASRNGAQGGTEAFF. Here the CDR3 DNA reads TGTGCCAGCAGGAACGGTGCACAGGGTGGGACTGAAGCTTTCTTT.

V and J are TRBV6-1 and TRBJ1-2, with a possible D match to TRBD1 (6 bases). This CDR3 is built from 19 residues. The germline V gene has CDR1 MNHNS and CDR2 SASEGT. Trimming removed 0 bases at V and 2 bases at J, with 22 bases between. The CDR3 region has the DNA TGTGCCAGCAGTGAAGCAACAGGGTTAGTACTCGGGTCGAACTATGGCTACACCTTC. Its translation is CASSEATGLVLGSNYGYTF.

The genes are TRBV5-4 and TRBJ1-1, with 9 bases that match TRBD1. The CDR3 spans 16 residues. The germline V gene has CDR1 SGHNT and CDR2 YYREEE (reference sequence). V trimming: 1 base; J trimming: 3 bases; junction bases outside the gene matches: 7. The CDR3 coding sequence is TGTGCCAGCAGCTTGAGGGACAGGGTATTGGACACTGAAGCTTTCTTT. Residues: CASSLRDRVLDTEAFF.

This rearrangement joins TRBV4-3 to TRBJ2-3; 10 positions agree with TRBD2. The germline V gene encodes CDR1 LGHNA and CDR2 YSLEER. The CDR3 totals 17 residues. V was clipped by 1 base and J by 4 bases; unmatched bases: 8. CDR3 sequence (DNA): TGCGCCAGCAGCCAAGGGGAGCGGGGGGGCAGCGCAGATACGCAGTATTTT. Its translation is CASSQGERGGSADTQYF.

J is TRBJ1-1 and V is TRBV11-3; possible D gene TRBD1, 6 bases. The CDR3 is made up of 13 amino acids. Trimming removed 5 bases at V and 3 bases at J, with 10 bases between. Germline V gene data show CDR1 as SGHNT and CDR2 as YENEEA. The CDR3 protein is CASSDGQYTEAFF. The DNA of the CDR3 is TGTGCCAGCAGCGATGGACAGTACACTGAAGCTTTCTTT.

The chain joins TRBV12-3 or TRBV12-4 to TRBJ1-6; no reliable D call. V was pared by 3 bases and J by 7 bases, with 7 bases between. The CDR3 is 13 amino acids. Written as DNA, the CDR3 is TGTGCCAGCAGTTTCTCGGGGAATTCACCCCTCCACTTT. Protein sequence: CASSFSGNSPLHF.

This chain links TRBV12-3 or TRBV12-4 with TRBJ2-7; a possible D gene is TRBD1 (5 bases). Deletions cut 3 bases from V and 6 bases from J, with 12 bases between. This CDR3 is built from 13 residues. CDR3 in DNA: TGTGCCAGCAGTTTTCAGCAGGGTGGCGAGCAGTACTTC. This translates into CASSFQQGGEQYF.

V and J are TRBV30 and TRBJ2-5, with 8 bases that match TRBD2. The V gene's germline CDR1 is GTSNPN and CDR2 SVGIG (reference sequence). This CDR3 is built from 13 residues. V lost 2 bases and J lost 5; bases outside the gene matches: 4. CDR3 protein: CAWSQGLEETQYF. CDR3 nucleotides: TGTGCCTGGAGTCAGGGACTAGAGGAGACCCAGTACTTC.

The genes are TRBV19 and TRBJ1-2; 7 positions agree with TRBD1. The CDR3 length is 15 residues. Looked up from germline, CDR1 is LNHDA and CDR2 is SQIVND (reference sequence). Losses at the gene ends were 9 bases for V and 4 bases for J; bases not matched to a gene: 14. For the CDR3, the DNA is TGTGCCAGCGAGGACAGGAGGAACCATCCCTATGGCTACACCTTC. Its protein product is CASEDRRNHPYGYTF.